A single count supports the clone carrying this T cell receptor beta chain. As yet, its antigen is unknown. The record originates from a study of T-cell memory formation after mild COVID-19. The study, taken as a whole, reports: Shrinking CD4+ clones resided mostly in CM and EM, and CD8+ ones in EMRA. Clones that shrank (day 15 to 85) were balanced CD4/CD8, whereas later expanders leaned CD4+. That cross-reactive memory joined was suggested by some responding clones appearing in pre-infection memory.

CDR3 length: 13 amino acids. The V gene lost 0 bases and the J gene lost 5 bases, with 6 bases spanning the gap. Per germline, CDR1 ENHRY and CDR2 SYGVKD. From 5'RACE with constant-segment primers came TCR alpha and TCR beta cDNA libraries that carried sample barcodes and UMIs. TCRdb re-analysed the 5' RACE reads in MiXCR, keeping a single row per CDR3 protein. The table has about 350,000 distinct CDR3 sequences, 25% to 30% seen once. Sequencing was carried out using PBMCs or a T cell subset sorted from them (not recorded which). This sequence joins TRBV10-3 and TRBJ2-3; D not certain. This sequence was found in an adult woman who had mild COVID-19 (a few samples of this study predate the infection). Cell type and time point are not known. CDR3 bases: TGTGCCATCAGTGAGTCGGCACTAGATACGCAGTATTTT. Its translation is CAISESALDTQYF.